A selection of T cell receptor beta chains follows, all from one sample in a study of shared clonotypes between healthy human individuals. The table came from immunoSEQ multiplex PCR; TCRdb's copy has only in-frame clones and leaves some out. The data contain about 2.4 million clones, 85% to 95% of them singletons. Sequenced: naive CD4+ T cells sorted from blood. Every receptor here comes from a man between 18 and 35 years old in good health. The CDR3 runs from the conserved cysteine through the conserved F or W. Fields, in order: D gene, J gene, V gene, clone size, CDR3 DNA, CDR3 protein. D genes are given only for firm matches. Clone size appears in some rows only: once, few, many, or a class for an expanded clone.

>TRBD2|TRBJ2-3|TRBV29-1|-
TGCAGCGTTGGACTAGCGGGAGGGAGCACAGATACGCAGTATTTT
CSVGLAGGSTDTQYF
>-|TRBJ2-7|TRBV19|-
TGTGCCAGTAGTATAGGAGGGGTCACCTCCTACGAGCAGTACTTC
CASSIGGVTSYEQYF
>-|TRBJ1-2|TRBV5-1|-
TGCGCCAGCAGCTTTAAAGGTGAGGACTATGGCTACACCTTC
CASSFKGEDYGYTF
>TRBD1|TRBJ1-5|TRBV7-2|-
TGTGCCAGCAGCTTACAGGGGGTGGTCAATCAGCCCCAGCATTTT
CASSLQGVVNQPQHF
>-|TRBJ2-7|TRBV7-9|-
TGTGCCAGCAGCTCACGGGCAGAATCCTACGAGCAGTACTTC
CASSSRAESYEQYF
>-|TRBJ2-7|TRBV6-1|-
TGTGCCAGCAGCCCCTCCAGGGTCGAGCAGTACTTC
CASSPSRVEQYF
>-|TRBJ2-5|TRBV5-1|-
TGCGCCAGCAGCCCCTACCTGGGAGAGACCCAGTACTTC
CASSPYLGETQYF
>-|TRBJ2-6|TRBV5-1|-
TGCGCCAGCAGCTTAAATGGCAGGGATGGGGCCAACGTCCTGACTTTC
CASSLNGRDGANVLTF
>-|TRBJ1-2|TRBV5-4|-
TGTGCCAGCAGCCCTCAGGGCCTGGCGTATGGCTACACCTTC
CASSPQGLAYGYTF
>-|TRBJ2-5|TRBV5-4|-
TGTGCCAGCAGCCTCGCCCGAGCCCAAGAGACCCAGTACTTC
CASSLARAQETQYF
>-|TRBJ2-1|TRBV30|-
TGTGCCTGGAGGAGGGTAGGGGAGCAGTTCTTC
CAWRRVGEQFF
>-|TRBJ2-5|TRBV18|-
TGTGCCAGCTCACTCCGGGAGCAAGAGACCCAGTACTTC
CASSLREQETQYF
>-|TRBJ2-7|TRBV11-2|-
TGTGCCAGCAGCTCTCCCGGACGGGGGAAGCGAGTGTCCTACGAGCAGTACTTC
CASSSPGRGKRVSYEQYF
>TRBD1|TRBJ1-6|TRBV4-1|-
TGCGCCAGCAGCCAAGATGAGGACAGGAGTTCACCCCTCCACTTT
CASSQDEDRSSPLHF
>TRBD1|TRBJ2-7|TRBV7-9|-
TGTGCCAGCAGCTTAGCCCATAGGACAGGGGGGTTCTTCGAGCAGTACTTC
CASSLAHRTGGFFEQYF
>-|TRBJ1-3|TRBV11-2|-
TGTGCCAGCAGCTTAGCCGAGCGGCCTGGAAACACCATATATTTT
CASSLAERPGNTIYF
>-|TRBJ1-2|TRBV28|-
TGTGCCAGCAGGACGAATACGGGCTACACCTTC
CASRTNTGYTF
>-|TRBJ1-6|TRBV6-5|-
TGTGCCAGCAGCCCAGGATTCCCACCCCTCCACTTT
CASSPGFPPLHF
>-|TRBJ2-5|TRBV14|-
TGTGCCAGCAGCCGCAGGACCCAAGAGACCCAGTACTTC
CASSRRTQETQYF
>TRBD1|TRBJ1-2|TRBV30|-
TGTGCCTGGAGTGTACTGCCAGGGGGCAGGGGCTACACCTTC
CAWSVLPGGRGYTF
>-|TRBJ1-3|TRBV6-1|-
TGTGCGTCGAATGGTGAATCTGGAAACACCATATATTTT
CASNGESGNTIYF
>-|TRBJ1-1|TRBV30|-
TGTGCCTGGAGCCCAGGCGGAGGATTTGAAGCTTTCTTT
CAWSPGGGFEAFF
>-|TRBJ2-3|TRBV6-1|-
TGTGCCAGCATGGGGGGGGGCAGGGCAGATACGCAGTATTTT
CASMGGGRADTQYF
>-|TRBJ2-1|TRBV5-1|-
TGCGCCAGCAGCTTGACACCGGGTCCAATATCCCCCCAGTTCTTC
CASSLTPGPISPQFF
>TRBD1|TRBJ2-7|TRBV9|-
TGTGCCAGCAGCGTTGGGACAGGGGGTAATGCGGGCGAGCAGTACTTC
CASSVGTGGNAGEQYF
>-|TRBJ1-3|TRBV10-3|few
TGTGCCATCAGTGGTGCAGTCTCTGGAAACACCATATATTTT
CAISGAVSGNTIYF
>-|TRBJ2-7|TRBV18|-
TGTGCCAGCTCACAGAGGGATTCCTACGAGCAGTACTTC
CASSQRDSYEQYF
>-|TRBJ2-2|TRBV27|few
TGTGCCAGTCGCTCACCGTGGGTAAACACCGGGGAGCTGTTTTTT
CASRSPWVNTGELFF
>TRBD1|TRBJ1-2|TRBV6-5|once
TGTGCCAGCAGTTACGGGAACAGGGGATATGGCTACACCTTC
CASSYGNRGYGYTF
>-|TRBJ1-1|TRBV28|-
TGTGCCAGCAGTTCCTGGGGGATGAACACTGAAGCTTTCTTT
CASSSWGMNTEAFF
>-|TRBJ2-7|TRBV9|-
TGTGCCAGCAGCGTAGCGGGGAGAACCTACGAGCAGTACTTC
CASSVAGRTYEQYF
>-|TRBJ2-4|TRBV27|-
TGTGCCAGCAGTTCCACGGCCAAAAACATTCAGTACTTC
CASSSTAKNIQYF
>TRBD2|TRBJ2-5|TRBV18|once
TGTGCCAGCTCCCCAGGACTAGTGGAGACCCAGTACTTC
CASSPGLVETQYF
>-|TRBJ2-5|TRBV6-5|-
TGTGCCAGCAGTTACGGGGTTCTTGTTGGGACCCAGTACTTC
CASSYGVLVGTQYF
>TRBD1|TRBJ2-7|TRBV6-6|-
TGTGCCAGCAGCCTAACCCCCGGGACAGGGGTGCACGAGCAGTACTTC
CASSLTPGTGVHEQYF
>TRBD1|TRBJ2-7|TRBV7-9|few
TGTGCCAGCGGACAGGGCTACGAGCAGTACTTC
CASGQGYEQYF
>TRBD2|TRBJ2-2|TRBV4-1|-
TGCGCCAGCAGCCAAGGGGCGGGGGGCGGTAGGAACACCGGGGAGCTGTTTTTT
CASSQGAGGGRNTGELFF
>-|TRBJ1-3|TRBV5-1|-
TGCGCCAGCAGCTTGGGGGACGTAAGCTCTGGAAACACCATATATTTT
CASSLGDVSSGNTIYF
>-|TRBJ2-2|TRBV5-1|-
TGCGCCAGCAGCCAAGCCAGCGGGAACACCGGGGAGCTGTTTTTT
CASSQASGNTGELFF
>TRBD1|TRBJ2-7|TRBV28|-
TGTGCCAGCAGCTACCCTGACAGGGTCTACGAGCAGTACTTC
CASSYPDRVYEQYF
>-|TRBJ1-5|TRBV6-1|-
TGTGCCAGCAGTGAAGGAAAGGGGAGCGGCAATCAGCCCCAGCATTTT
CASSEGKGSGNQPQHF
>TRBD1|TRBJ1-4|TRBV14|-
TGTGCCAGCAGCCCCCGACAGGGAGGGGAAAAACTGTTTTTT
CASSPRQGGEKLFF
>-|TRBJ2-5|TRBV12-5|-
TGTGCTAGTGGTCGGGGAGTTGGGACCCAGTACTTC
CASGRGVGTQYF
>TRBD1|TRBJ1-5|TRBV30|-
TGTGCCTGGAGTGGGACAGGGATAGGCCAGCCCCAGCATTTT
CAWSGTGIGQPQHF
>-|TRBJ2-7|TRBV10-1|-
TGCGCCAGCAGTGAGTATAGGGCTGACGAGCAGTACTTC
CASSEYRADEQYF
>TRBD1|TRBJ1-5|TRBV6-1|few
TGTGCCAGCAGTGCACAGGGGGATCAGCCCCAGCATTTT
CASSAQGDQPQHF
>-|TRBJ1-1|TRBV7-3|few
TGTGCCAGCAGCTTAACAGGGGGCACTGAAGCTTTCTTT
CASSLTGGTEAFF
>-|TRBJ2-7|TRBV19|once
TGTGCCAGTAGTAGGGACATAGCTAGCGAGCAGTACTTC
CASSRDIASEQYF
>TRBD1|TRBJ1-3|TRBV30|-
TGTGCCTGGAGCAGACAGGGTACCGGAAACACCATATATTTT
CAWSRQGTGNTIYF
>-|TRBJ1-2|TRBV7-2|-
TGTGCCAGCAGCTTAGTGGAGGGAACCTATGGCTACACCTTC
CASSLVEGTYGYTF
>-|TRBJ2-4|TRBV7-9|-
TGTGCCAGCAGCTTAAGGCGCGGGGAGGCCAAAAACATTCAGTACTTC
CASSLRRGEAKNIQYF
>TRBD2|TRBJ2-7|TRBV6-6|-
TGTGCCAGCAGTTCGACGGGACTAGCGGGAGGTAACGAGCAGTACTTC
CASSSTGLAGGNEQYF